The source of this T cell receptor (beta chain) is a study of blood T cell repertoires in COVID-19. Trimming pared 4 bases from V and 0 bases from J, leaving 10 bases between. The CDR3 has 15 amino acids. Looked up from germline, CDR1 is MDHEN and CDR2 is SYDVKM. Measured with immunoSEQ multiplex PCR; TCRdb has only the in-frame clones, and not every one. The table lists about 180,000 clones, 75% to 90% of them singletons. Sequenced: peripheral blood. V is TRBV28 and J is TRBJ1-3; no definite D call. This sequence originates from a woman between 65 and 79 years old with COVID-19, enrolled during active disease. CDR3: CASSSQPSSGNTIYF. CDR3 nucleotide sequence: TGTGCCAGCAGTTCACAGCCATCCTCTGGAAACACCATATATTTT. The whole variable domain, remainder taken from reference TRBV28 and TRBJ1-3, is DVKVTQSSRYLVKRTGEKVFLECVQDMDHENMFWYRQDPGLGLRLIYFSYDVKMKEKGDIPEGYSVSREKKERFSLILESASTNQTSMYLCASSSQPSSGNTIYFGEGSWLTVV.